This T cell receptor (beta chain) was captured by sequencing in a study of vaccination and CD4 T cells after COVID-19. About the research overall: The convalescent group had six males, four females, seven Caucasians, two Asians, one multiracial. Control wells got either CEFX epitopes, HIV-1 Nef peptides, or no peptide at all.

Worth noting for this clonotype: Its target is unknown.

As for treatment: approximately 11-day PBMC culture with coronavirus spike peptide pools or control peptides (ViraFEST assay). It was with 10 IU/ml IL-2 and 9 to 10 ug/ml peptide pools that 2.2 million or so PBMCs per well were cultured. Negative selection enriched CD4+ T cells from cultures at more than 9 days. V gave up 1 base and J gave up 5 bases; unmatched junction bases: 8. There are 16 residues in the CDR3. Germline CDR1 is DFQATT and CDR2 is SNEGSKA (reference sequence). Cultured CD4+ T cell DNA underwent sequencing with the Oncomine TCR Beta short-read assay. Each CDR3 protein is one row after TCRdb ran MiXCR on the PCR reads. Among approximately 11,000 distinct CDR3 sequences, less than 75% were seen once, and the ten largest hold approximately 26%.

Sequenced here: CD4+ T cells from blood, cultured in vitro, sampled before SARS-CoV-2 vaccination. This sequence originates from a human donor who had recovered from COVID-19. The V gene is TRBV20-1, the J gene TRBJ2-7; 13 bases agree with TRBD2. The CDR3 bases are TGCAGTGCTAGAGTTACTAGCGGGAGGGCCCTTGACGAGCAGTACTTC. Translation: CSARVTSGRALDEQYF.